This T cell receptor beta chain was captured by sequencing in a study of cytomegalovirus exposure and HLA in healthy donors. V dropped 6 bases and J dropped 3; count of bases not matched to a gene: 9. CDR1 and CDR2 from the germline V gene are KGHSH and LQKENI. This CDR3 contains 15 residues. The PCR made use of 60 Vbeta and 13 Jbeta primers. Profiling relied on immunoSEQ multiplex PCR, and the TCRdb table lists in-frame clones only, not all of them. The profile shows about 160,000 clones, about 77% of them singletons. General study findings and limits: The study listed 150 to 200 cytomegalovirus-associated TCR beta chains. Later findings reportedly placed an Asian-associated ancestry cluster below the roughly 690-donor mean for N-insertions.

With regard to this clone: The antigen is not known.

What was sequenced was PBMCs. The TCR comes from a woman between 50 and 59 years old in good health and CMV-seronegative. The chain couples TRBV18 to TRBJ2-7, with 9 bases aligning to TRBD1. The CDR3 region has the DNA TGTGCCAGCTCTCCTTACCGGGACAGGGTCTACGAGCAGTACTTC. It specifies CASSPYRDRVYEQYF.